This T cell receptor beta chain was captured by sequencing in a study of blood T cell repertoires in COVID-19. This CDR3 is 11 amino acids long. Trimming left V 7 bases short and J 7 bases short, with 10 bases between. Per the germline V gene, CDR1 is MNHEY and CDR2 is SMNVEV (reference sequence). Sequenced by immunoSEQ multiplex PCR; TCRdb stores in-frame clones only, minus some. Here the sample spans about 250,000 clones, 84% being singletons. What was sequenced was peripheral blood. The clonotype originates from a middle-aged woman who had recovered from COVID-19. The V gene is TRBV27, the J gene TRBJ1-1; D might be TRBD1 (5 bases). The CDR3 nucleotides are TGTGCCAGCATCCGGGGGTTTGAAGCTTTCTTT. This sequence encodes CASIRGFEAFF.